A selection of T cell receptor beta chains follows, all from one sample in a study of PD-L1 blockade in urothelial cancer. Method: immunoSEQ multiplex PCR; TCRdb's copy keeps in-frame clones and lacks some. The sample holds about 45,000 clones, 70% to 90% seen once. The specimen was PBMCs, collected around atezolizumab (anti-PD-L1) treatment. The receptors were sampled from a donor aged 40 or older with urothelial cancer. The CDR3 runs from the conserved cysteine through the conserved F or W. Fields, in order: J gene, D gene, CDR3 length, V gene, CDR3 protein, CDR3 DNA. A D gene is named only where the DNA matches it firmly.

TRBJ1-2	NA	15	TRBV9	CASSAARGASYGYTF	TGTGCCAGCAGCGCCGCCCGGGGGGCTTCCTATGGCTACACCTTC
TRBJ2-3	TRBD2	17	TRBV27	CASSLSGRTSAPRTQYF	TGTGCCAGCAGTTTATCTGGTAGGACTAGCGCCCCGCGGACGCAGTATTTT
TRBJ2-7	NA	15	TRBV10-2	CASKTLTGTTYEQYF	TGCGCCAGCAAAACTTTAACAGGGACCACGTACGAGCAGTACTTC
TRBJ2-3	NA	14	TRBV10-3	CATRDSTSPDTQYF	TGTGCCACCCGGGACTCCACCTCCCCAGATACGCAGTATTTT
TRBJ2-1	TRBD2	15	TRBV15	CATSSQAGASDEQFF	TGTGCCACCAGCAGCCAAGCGGGAGCGTCCGATGAGCAGTTCTTC
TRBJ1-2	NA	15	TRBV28	CASRPRIGDFDGYTF	TGTGCCAGCAGACCTAGGATCGGGGATTTTGATGGCTACACCTTC
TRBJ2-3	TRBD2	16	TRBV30	CAWSGGVLAGVDTQYF	TGTGCCTGGAGTGGGGGGGTACTAGCGGGAGTGGATACGCAGTATTTT
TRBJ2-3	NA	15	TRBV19	CASSIVARSTDTQYF	TGTGCCAGTAGTATAGTTGCGAGAAGCACAGATACGCAGTATTTT
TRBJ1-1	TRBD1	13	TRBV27	CASSLQGRTEAFF	TGTGCCAGCAGCCTACAGGGGAGGACTGAAGCTTTCTTT
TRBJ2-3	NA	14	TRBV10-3	CAISLARNTDTQYF	TGTGCCATCAGCCTCGCGAGGAACACAGATACGCAGTATTTT